This is a list of T cell receptor beta chains from one sample in a study of blood T cell repertoires in COVID-19. TCRdb's table, derived via immunoSEQ multiplex PCR, lists solely in-frame clones and lacks some. The sample contains 160,000 or so clones, about 84% of which appear only once. The sequenced material came from PBMCs or T cells enriched from blood (not recorded which). These receptors all stem from a middle-aged man who had recovered from COVID-19. Each CDR3 is given with its conserved first and last residue.

v_gene,j_gene,CDR3aa
TRBV18,TRBJ2-7,CASSPAGQNYEQYF
TRBV5-1,TRBJ1-5,CASSLEPQYNQPQHF
TRBV4-1,TRBJ2-3,CASSQSREGADTQYF
TRBV27,TRBJ1-1,CASSPAVMLEAFF
TRBV28,TRBJ2-1,CASSPSVTYNEQFF
TRBV15,TRBJ1-1,CATSSNGGTNTEAFF
TRBV28,TRBJ2-1,CASSSGQGYNEQFF
TRBV5-1,TRBJ1-4,CASGTGATNEKLFF
TRBV6-1,TRBJ2-2,CASSESRGGLAGGPGHRGAVF
TRBV5-6,TRBJ1-2,CASSFPSAGIYGYTF
TRBV4-1,TRBJ2-1,CASVRGNEQFF
TRBV5-1,TRBJ1-2,CASSLDQGAGYGYTF
TRBV6-1,TRBJ2-1,CASSDLAGAYNEQFF
TRBV3-1/TRBV3-2,TRBJ2-5,CASSQDSSAIETQYF
TRBV19,TRBJ1-5,CASSTHTTDRANQPQHF
TRBV5-6,TRBJ2-2,CASSGDRFTGELFF
TRBV27,TRBJ1-6,CASSLAGGGSPLHF
TRBV27,TRBJ1-4,CASSLRTGGGEKLFF
TRBV18,TRBJ2-7,CASSPLAGGDEQYF
TRBV18,TRBJ1-3,CASSPRQVAGNTIYF
TRBV9,TRBJ1-2,CASSVVGGAVGYTF
TRBV7-3,TRBJ2-2,CASSWGLNTGELFF
TRBV24-1,TRBJ1-2,CATSDSSINYGYTF
TRBV10-3,TRBJ1-1,CAISDRGETEAFF
TRBV30,TRBJ1-1,CAWSKGGPEAFF
TRBV7-2,TRBJ1-2,CASSLPLGSPYGYTF
TRBV12-1,TRBJ2-1,CASRNQTMQFF
TRBV27,TRBJ2-5,CASSLYMVAGVQETQYF
TRBV19,TRBJ1-4,CASSITAGEKLFF
TRBV2,TRBJ1-5,CASSPADSTDQPQHF
TRBV7-2,TRBJ1-5,CASSLRDNQPQHF
TRBV11-2,TRBJ2-3,CASSWAWSRTDTQYF
TRBV2,TRBJ1-2,CASSPQSNYGYTF
TRBV5-1,TRBJ2-3,CASSLGGKGTDTQYF
TRBV11-2,TRBJ1-2,CASSGVQGLNYGYTF
TRBV7-9,TRBJ2-7,CASSPGVPGRHEQYF
TRBV7-3,TRBJ2-1,CASSYGGAMDEQFF
TRBV11-2,TRBJ1-1,CASSFGTATNTEAFF
TRBV10-1,TRBJ1-3,CASDRTPGNTIYF
TRBV10-3,TRBJ2-2,CAISEQQWELFF
TRBV6-5,TRBJ1-5,CASSTGFSNQPQHF
TRBV7-8,TRBJ2-5,CASSLALAGTQETQYF
TRBV18,TRBJ1-2,CASSPALGTGLMGGYTF
TRBV9,TRBJ2-3,CASSVTSYPADTQYF
TRBV11-1,TRBJ1-1,CASRSRGSTEAFF
TRBV7-8,TRBJ2-3,CASSFPPAGATDTQYF
TRBV6-5,TRBJ2-2,CASRLGGNTGELFF